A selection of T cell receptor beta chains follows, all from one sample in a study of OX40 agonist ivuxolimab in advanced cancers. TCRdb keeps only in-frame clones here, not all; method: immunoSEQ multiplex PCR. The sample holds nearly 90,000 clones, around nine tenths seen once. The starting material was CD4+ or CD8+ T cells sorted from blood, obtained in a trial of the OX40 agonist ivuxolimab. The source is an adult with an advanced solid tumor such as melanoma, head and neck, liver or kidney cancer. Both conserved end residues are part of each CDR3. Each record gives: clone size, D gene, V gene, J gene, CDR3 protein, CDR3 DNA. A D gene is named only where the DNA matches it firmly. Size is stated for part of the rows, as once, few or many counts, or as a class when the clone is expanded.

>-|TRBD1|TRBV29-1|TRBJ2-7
CSVVRTGGYEQYF
TGCAGCGTTGTTAGGACAGGGGGCTACGAGCAGTACTTC
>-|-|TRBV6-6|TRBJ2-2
CASRRSRDGELFF
TGTGCCAGCAGGCGAAGTAGGGATGGGGAGCTGTTTTTT
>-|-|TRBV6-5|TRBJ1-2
CASSYSRGGLYGYTF
TGTGCCAGCAGTTACTCACGCGGGGGGCTCTATGGCTACACCTTC
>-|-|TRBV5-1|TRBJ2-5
CASSMRQGGETQYF
TGCGCCAGCAGCATGAGACAGGGAGGGGAAACCCAGTACTTC
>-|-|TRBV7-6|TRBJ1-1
CASSLPGFGTEAFF
TGTGCCAGCAGCTTACCGGGGTTCGGCACTGAAGCTTTCTTT
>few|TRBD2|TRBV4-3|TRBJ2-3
CASSQGLAGGGGRTDTQYF
TGCGCCAGCAGCCAGGGACTAGCGGGAGGAGGTGGTCGCACAGATACGCAGTATTTT
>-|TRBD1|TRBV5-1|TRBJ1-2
CASSSMTGGDYGYTF
TGCGCCAGCAGCTCGATGACAGGGGGGGACTATGGCTACACCTTC
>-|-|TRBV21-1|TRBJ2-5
CASSKAGTWEGETQYF
TGTGCCAGCAGCAAAGCGGGAACTTGGGAGGGAGAGACCCAGTACTTC
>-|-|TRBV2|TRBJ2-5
CATTEGAQETQYF
TGTGCCACGACGGAGGGGGCCCAAGAGACCCAGTACTTC
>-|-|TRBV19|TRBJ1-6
CASSIGGASPLHF
TGTGCCAGTAGTATTGGGGGGGCCTCACCCCTCCACTTT
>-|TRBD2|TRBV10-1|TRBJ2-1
CASSEWSSGRGEQFF
TGCGCCAGCAGTGAGTGGTCTAGCGGGAGAGGTGAGCAGTTCTTC
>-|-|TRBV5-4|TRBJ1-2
CASSPQGNYGYTF
TGTGCCAGCAGCCCACAGGGAAACTATGGCTACACCTTC
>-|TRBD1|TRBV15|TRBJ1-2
CATSRETGGDYGYTF
TGTGCCACCAGCAGAGAGACAGGGGGGGACTATGGCTACACCTTC
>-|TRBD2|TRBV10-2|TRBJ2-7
CASREDTSGMASYEQYF
TGCGCCAGCAGGGAGGACACTAGCGGGATGGCGTCCTACGAGCAGTACTTC
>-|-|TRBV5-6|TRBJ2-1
CASSLAGRSMSSYNEQFF
TGTGCCAGCAGCTTGGCAGGACGGTCCATGAGCTCCTACAATGAGCAGTTCTTC
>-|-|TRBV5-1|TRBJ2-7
CASSSRTAPGEQYF
TGCGCCAGCAGTTCCCGGACAGCCCCAGGCGAGCAGTACTTC
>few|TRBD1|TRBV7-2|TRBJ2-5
CASSLGGQGGEETQYF
TGTGCCAGCAGCTTAGGGGGACAGGGAGGGGAAGAGACCCAGTACTTC
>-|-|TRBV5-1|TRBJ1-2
CASSPDRNYGYTF
TGCGCCAGCAGCCCGGACAGAAACTATGGCTACACCTTC
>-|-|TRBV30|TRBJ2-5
CAWSVTSQETQYF
TGTGCCTGGAGTGTAACCAGCCAAGAGACCCAGTACTTC
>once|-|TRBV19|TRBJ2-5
CASSIGPTPQETQYF
TGTGCCAGTAGTATAGGGCCCACACCGCAGGAGACCCAGTACTTC
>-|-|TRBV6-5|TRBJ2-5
CASSIPGRQETQYF
TGTGCCAGCAGTATTCCTGGACGGCAAGAGACCCAGTACTTC
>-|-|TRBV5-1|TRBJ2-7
CASSVRGQFYEQYF
TGCGCCAGCTCGGTCCGGGGGCAGTTCTACGAGCAGTACTTC
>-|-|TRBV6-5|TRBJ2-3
CAPSSLGTDTQYF
TGTGCCCCGTCCTCTTTGGGCACAGATACGCAGTATTTT
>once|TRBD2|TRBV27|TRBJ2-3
CASSPSGGALDTQYF
TGTGCCAGCAGCCCCAGCGGGGGGGCCTTAGATACGCAGTATTTT
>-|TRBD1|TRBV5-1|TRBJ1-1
CAGSRGQGAAEAFF
TGCGCCGGCAGCCGGGGACAGGGGGCGGCTGAAGCTTTCTTT
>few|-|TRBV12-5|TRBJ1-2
CASGLGQGPPNYGYTF
TGTGCTAGTGGTTTGGGTCAGGGTCCTCCTAACTATGGCTACACCTTC
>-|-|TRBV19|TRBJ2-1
CASSMGTNNEQFF
TGTGCCAGTAGTATGGGGACGAACAATGAGCAGTTCTTC
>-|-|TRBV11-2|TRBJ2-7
CASSPTNRQGDYEQYF
TGTGCCAGCAGCCCGACCAATCGGCAGGGAGACTACGAGCAGTACTTC
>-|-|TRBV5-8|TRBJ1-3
CASTPRGGSGNTIYF
TGTGCCAGCACCCCGCGGGGTGGGTCTGGAAACACCATATATTTT
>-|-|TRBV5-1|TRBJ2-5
CASSRGAEETQYF
TGCGCCAGCAGCCGGGGGGCCGAGGAGACCCAGTACTTC
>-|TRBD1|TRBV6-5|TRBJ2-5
CASRTGQVAETQYF
TGTGCCAGCAGGACAGGACAGGTCGCGGAGACCCAGTACTTC
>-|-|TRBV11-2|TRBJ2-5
CASSGTLTRSKETQYF
TGTGCCAGCAGTGGGACACTGACGCGGAGTAAAGAGACCCAGTACTTC
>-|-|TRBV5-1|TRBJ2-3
CASSLEGKGPDTQYF
TGCGCCAGCAGCTTGGAGGGCAAGGGCCCAGATACGCAGTATTTT
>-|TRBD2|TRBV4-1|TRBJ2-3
CASSLKGPAGIAGGPRDTQYF
TGCGCCAGCAGCCTCAAAGGGCCCGCGGGGATAGCGGGAGGGCCTAGAGATACGCAGTATTTT
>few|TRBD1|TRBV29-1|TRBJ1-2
CSVPLPGQGARYGYTF
TGCAGCGTCCCTTTACCGGGACAGGGGGCAAGGTATGGCTACACCTTC
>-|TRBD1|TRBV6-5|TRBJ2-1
CASGRTGEREQFF
TGTGCCAGCGGGCGGACAGGGGAAAGGGAGCAGTTCTTC
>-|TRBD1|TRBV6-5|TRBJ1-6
CASSRGTEYNSPLHF
TGTGCCAGCAGCCGCGGGACAGAATATAATTCACCCCTCCACTTT
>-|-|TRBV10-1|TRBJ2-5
CASSGQAETQYF
TGCGCCAGCAGTGGTCAGGCGGAGACCCAGTACTTC
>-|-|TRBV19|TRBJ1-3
CASKQAGNSGNTIYF
TGTGCCAGTAAACAGGCAGGGAACTCTGGAAACACCATATATTTT
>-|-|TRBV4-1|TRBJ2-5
CASSQGTGETQYF
TGCGCCAGCAGCCAGGGGACCGGCGAGACCCAGTACTTC
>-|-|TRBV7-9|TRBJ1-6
CASSLAGEGTPLHF
TGTGCCAGCAGCTTAGCCGGGGAAGGGACACCCCTCCACTTT
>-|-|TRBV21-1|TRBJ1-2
CASRSGAENYGYTF
TGTGCCAGCAGAAGCGGGGCGGAGAACTATGGCTACACCTTC
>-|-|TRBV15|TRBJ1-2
CATSSPPGYGYTF
TGTGCCACCAGCAGCCCCCCAGGGTATGGCTACACCTTC
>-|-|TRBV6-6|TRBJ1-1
CASSFRGTEAFF
TGTGCCAGCAGTTTCAGGGGAACTGAAGCTTTCTTT
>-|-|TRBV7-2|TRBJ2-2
CASSDNGLGVMGELFF
TGTGCCAGCAGCGACAATGGGCTAGGGGTTATGGGGGAGCTGTTTTTT
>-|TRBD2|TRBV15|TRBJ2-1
CATSRDPLRGGNEQFF
TGTGCCACCAGCAGAGATCCCCTTCGGGGGGGGAATGAGCAGTTCTTC